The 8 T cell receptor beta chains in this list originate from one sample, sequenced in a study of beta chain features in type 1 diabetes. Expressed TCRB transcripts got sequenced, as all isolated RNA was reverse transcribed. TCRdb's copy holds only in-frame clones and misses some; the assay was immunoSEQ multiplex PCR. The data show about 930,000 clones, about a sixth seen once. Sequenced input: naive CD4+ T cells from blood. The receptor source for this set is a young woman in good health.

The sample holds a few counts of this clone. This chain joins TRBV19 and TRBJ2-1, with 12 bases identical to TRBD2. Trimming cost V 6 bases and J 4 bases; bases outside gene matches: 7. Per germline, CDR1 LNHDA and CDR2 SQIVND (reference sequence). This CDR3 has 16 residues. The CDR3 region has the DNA TGTGCCAGTAGCCAGACTAGCGGGAGTCTGTACAATGAGCAGTTCTTC. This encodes CASSQTSGSLYNEQFF.

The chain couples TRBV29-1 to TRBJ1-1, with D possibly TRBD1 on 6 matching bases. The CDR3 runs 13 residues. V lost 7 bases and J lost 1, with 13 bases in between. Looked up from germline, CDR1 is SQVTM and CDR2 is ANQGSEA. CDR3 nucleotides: TGCAGCGCCTCGGGACAAGGGAACACTGAAGCTTTCTTT. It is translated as CSASGQGNTEAFF.

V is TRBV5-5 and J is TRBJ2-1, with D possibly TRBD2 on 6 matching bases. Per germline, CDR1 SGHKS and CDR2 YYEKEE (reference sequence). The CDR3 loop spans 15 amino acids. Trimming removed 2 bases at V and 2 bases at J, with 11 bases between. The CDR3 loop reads CASSLRRGPYNEQFF. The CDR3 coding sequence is TGTGCCAGCAGCTTAAGGAGGGGACCCTACAATGAGCAGTTCTTC.

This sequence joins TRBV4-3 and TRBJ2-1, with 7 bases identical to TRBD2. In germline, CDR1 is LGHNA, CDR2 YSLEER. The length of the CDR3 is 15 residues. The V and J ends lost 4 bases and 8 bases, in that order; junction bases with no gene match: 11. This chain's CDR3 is CASSLYPAGADEQFF. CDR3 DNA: TGCGCCAGCAGCCTGTATCCGGCGGGAGCGGATGAGCAGTTCTTC.

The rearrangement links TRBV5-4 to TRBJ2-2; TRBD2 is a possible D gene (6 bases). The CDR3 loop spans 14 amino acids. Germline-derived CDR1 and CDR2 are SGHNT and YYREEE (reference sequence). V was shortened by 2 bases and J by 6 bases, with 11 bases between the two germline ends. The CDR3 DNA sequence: TGTGCCAGCAGCTTACGACTAGGTGCCGGGGAGCTGTTTTTT. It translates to CASSLRLGAGELFF. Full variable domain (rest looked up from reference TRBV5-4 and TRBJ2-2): ETGVTQSPTHLIKTRGQQVTLRCSSQSGHNTVSWYQQALGQGPQFIFQYYREEENGRGNFPPRFSGLQFPNYSSELNVNALELDDSALYLCASSLRLGAGELFFGEGSRLTVL.

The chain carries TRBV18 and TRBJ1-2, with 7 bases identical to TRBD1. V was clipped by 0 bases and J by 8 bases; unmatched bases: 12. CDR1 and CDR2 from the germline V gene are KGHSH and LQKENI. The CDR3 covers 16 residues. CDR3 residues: CASSPPSERGRGGYTF. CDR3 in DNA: TGTGCCAGCTCACCACCATCGGAGAGGGGGCGAGGGGGCTACACCTTC.

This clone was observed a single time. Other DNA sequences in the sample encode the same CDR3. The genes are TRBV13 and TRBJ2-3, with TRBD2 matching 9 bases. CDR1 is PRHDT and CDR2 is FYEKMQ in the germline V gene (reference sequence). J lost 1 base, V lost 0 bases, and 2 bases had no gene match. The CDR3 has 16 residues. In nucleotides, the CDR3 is TGTGCCAGCAGCTTAGGACTAGCGGGTGGCACAGATACGCAGTATTTT. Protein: CASSLGLAGGTDTQYF.

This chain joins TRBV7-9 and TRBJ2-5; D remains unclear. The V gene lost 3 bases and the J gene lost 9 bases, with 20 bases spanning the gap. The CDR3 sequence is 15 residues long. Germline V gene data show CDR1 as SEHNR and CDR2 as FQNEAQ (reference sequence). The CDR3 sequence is CASSLSLARNAAQYF. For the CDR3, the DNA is TGTGCCAGCAGCTTGAGCCTGGCTAGGAATGCGGCCCAGTACTTC.